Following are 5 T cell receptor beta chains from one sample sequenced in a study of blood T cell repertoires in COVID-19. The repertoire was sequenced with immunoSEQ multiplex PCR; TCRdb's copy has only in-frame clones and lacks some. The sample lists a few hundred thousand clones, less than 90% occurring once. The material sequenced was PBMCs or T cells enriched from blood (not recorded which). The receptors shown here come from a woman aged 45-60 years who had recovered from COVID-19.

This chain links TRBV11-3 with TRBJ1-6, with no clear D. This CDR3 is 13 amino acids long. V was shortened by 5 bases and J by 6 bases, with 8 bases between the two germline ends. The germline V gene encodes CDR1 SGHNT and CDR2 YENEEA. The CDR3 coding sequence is TGTGCCAGCAGCCCCGGACTTAATTCACCCCTCCACTTT. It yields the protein CASSPGLNSPLHF.

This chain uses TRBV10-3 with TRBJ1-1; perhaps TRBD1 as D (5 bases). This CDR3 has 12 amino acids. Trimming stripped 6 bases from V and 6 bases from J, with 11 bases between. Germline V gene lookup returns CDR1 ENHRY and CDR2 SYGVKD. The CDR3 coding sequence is TGTGCCATCAGCTCAGGGAGGGCTGAAGCTTTCTTT. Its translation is CAISSGRAEAFF.

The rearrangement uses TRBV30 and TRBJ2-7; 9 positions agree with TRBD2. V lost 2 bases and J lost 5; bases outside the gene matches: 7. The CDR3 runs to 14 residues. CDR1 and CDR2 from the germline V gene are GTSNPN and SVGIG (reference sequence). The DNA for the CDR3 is TGTGCCTGGAGTCCCTATAGCGGGGGCCACGAGCAGTACTTC. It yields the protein CAWSPYSGGHEQYF. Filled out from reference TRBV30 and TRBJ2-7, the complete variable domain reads SQTIHQWPATLVQPVGSPLSLECTVEGTSNPNLYWYRQAAGRGLQLLFYSVGIGQISSEVPQNLSASRPQDRQFILSSKKLLLSDSGFYLCAWSPYSGGHEQYFGPGTRLTVT.

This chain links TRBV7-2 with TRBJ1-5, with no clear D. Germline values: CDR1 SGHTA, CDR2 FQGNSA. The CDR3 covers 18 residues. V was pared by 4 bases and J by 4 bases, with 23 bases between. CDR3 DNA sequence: TGTGCCAGCAGCTACCTTTCCCTCGGGAATCGTCCGAATCAGCCCCAGCATTTT. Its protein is CASSYLSLGNRPNQPQHF.

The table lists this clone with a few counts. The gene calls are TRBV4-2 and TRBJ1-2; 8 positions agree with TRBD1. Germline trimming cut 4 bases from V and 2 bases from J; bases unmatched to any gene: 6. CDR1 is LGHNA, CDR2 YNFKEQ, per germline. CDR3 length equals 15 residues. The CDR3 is CASSRTGLGNYGYTF. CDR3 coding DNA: TGTGCCAGCAGCCGGACAGGGCTAGGGAACTATGGCTACACCTTC.